These T cell receptor beta chains were read from a single sample in a study of ipilimumab plus nivolumab after autologous stem cell transplantation. Assay: immunoSEQ multiplex PCR; the TCRdb copy retains only in-frame clones and omits some. The sample has about 16,000 clones; over 70% are singletons. Specimen: PBMCs, collected in a trial of ipilimumab plus nivolumab as post-transplant consolidation. Receptors originate from a male donor with diffuse large B-cell lymphoma. CDR3s include the opening cysteine and the closing phenylalanine or tryptophan. D genes are given only for firm matches. Where a row states a size, it is once, few, many or the class of an expanded clone; other rows omit it.

TRBD1,TRBV10-3,NA,TRBJ1-2,TGTGCCATCAGTCCAGACAGGGATGGCTACACCTTC,CAISPDRDGYTF
TRBD1,TRBV5-1,few,TRBJ1-6,TGCGCCAGCAGCCGGACAGGGGGTAATTCACCCCTCCACTTT,CASSRTGGNSPLHF
NA,TRBV5-4,NA,TRBJ2-5,TGTGCCAGCAGCTTGGGTACAGTCCAAGAGACCCAGTACTTC,CASSLGTVQETQYF
NA,TRBV5-4,NA,TRBJ2-7,TGTGCCAGCAGCTTGGACAGGGATCGCGAGCAGTACTTC,CASSLDRDREQYF
NA,TRBV19,NA,TRBJ1-2,TGTGCCAGTAGTATACCACCCTCGACGATCTATGGCTACACCTTC,CASSIPPSTIYGYTF
NA,TRBV7-6,once,TRBJ2-7,TGTGCCAGCAGCTTAGACGCAGGACCCTTTTCCTACGAGCAGTACTTC,CASSLDAGPFSYEQYF
NA,TRBV7-7,NA,TRBJ2-3,TGTGCCAGCAGCTTAAAACAGGGTTCAGATACGCAGTATTTT,CASSLKQGSDTQYF
NA,TRBV28,NA,TRBJ2-1,TGTGCCAGCAGTTTAAGGCCCAGGGCATACAATGAGCAGTTCTTC,CASSLRPRAYNEQFF
NA,TRBV28,NA,TRBJ1-1,TGTGCCAGCGAGTGGGGGGCCGGGGGACTGAACACTGAAGCTTTCTTT,CASEWGAGGLNTEAFF
NA,TRBV19,NA,TRBJ1-6,TGTGCCAGTAGTGCGGACAGAGAGGCAGAGTCCTATAATTCACCCCTCCACTTT,CASSADREAESYNSPLHF
NA,TRBV29-1,once,TRBJ2-7,TGCAGCGCTCCAGACCCCCGGGGCGAGCAGTACTTC,CSAPDPRGEQYF
TRBD1,TRBV19,NA,TRBJ2-2,TGTGCCAGTAAAGCCGGGACAGGGAGAGGATCGGCCGGGGAGCTGTTTTTT,CASKAGTGRGSAGELFF
TRBD1,TRBV27,NA,TRBJ1-3,TGTGCCAGCAGAAACAGGGGCTCGCCCGGAAACACCATATATTTT,CASRNRGSPGNTIYF
NA,TRBV5-4,NA,TRBJ2-1,TGTGCCAGCAGCTTGTGGCGGGGCACCTACAATGAGCAGTTCTTC,CASSLWRGTYNEQFF
TRBD1,TRBV9,NA,TRBJ1-6,TGTGCCAGCAGCGCTCCGACAGGGGTCGATAATTCACCCCTCCACTTT,CASSAPTGVDNSPLHF
NA,TRBV27,NA,TRBJ2-6,TGTGCCAGCAGTTTATCTTCGGGCTCTGGGGCCAACGTCCTGACTTTC,CASSLSSGSGANVLTF
TRBD1,TRBV19,NA,TRBJ2-7,TGTGCCAGTAGAGGAGGACAGGGCGCAAGTGGTGGGAGCTACGAGCAGTACTTC,CASRGGQGASGGSYEQYF
NA,TRBV5-3,NA,TRBJ1-2,TGTGCCAGAAGCTTGGTCGATGAGGGTGATGGCTACACCTTC,CARSLVDEGDGYTF
TRBD1,TRBV18,NA,TRBJ1-4,TGTGCCAGCTCACCCGCTCCAAAGACAGGGCGAAGTGAAAAACTGTTTTTT,CASSPAPKTGRSEKLFF
TRBD1,TRBV6-1,once,TRBJ1-1,TGTGCCAGCAGTGGACAGGGTATTACGATGAACACTGAAGCTTTCTTT,CASSGQGITMNTEAFF
NA,TRBV27,NA,TRBJ2-6,TGTGCCAGCAGCCGACAGGCGATATCCCTTGGGTTTCCTGGGGCCAACGTCCTGACTTTC,CASSRQAISLGFPGANVLTF
NA,TRBV7-9,NA,TRBJ1-1,TGTGCCAGCAGCCCCACACAGGGCGGGGGCGCAAACACTGAAGCTTTCTTT,CASSPTQGGGANTEAFF
TRBD2,TRBV6-1,few,TRBJ2-1,TGTGCCGGACTAGCGGGGGCAGGGAATGAGCAGTTCTTC,CAGLAGAGNEQFF
NA,TRBV13,NA,TRBJ1-3,TGTGCCAGCAGTTCACGCGGGGAGGGCGGAAACACCATATATTTT,CASSSRGEGGNTIYF
NA,TRBV28,NA,TRBJ1-4,TGTGCCAGCAGTCCTGGGACCATTAATGAAAAACTGTTTTTT,CASSPGTINEKLFF
NA,TRBV2,NA,TRBJ2-7,TGTGCCAGCACCGAACGTCTGAGCTCCTACGAGCAGTACTTC,CASTERLSSYEQYF
NA,TRBV2,NA,TRBJ1-1,TGTGCCAGCAGTGAAGAGAGCAGGGTGGACACTGAAGCTTTCTTT,CASSEESRVDTEAFF
NA,TRBV9,once,TRBJ2-7,TGTGCCAGCAGCGTAGGGCCAGACTTAGTCTACGAGCAGTACTTC,CASSVGPDLVYEQYF
TRBD1,TRBV7-8,few,TRBJ1-2,TGTGCCAGCAGCTTTTCTTTCGGGGAGGGGGCGACTAACTATGGCTACACCTTC,CASSFSFGEGATNYGYTF
NA,TRBV30,NA,TRBJ1-3,TGTGCCTGGAGTGTAGGGACTTCGTCTGGAAACACCATATATTTT,CAWSVGTSSGNTIYF
NA,TRBV5-1,once,TRBJ2-3,TGCGCCAGCAGCGATGCTAGTTGGGTCACAGATACGCAGTATTTT,CASSDASWVTDTQYF
TRBD2,TRBV19,NA,TRBJ2-3,TGTGCCAGTAGTTTTAGCGGGGGGGCTTCAGATACGCAGTATTTT,CASSFSGGASDTQYF
NA,TRBV23-1,NA,TRBJ1-3,TGCGCCAGCTCGGGCGTAGGACACTTATTTTTCGACTCTGGAAACACCATATATTTT,CASSGVGHLFFDSGNTIYF
NA,TRBV5-1,NA,TRBJ2-7,TGCGCCAGCAGCGTCCAGCAGGGGCCCACCTACGAGCAGTACTTC,CASSVQQGPTYEQYF
NA,TRBV5-6,NA,TRBJ2-4,TGTGCCAGCAGCTTAACAGGAGCCAAAAACATTCAGTACTTC,CASSLTGAKNIQYF
TRBD1,TRBV28,NA,TRBJ1-3,TGTGCCAGCAGTTTAACAGGGGGCGCGGGAAACACCATATATTTT,CASSLTGGAGNTIYF
NA,TRBV5-1,NA,TRBJ2-7,TGCGCCAGCAGCTTGGCTGCGAGGGTTCCCTACGAGCAGTACTTC,CASSLAARVPYEQYF
NA,TRBV7-2,few,TRBJ2-7,TGTGCCAGCAGCTTAGATTGGAGGGACGAGCAGTACTTC,CASSLDWRDEQYF
NA,TRBV20-1,few,TRBJ2-7,TGCAGTGCCCAAGAGACCGGCGAGCAGTACTTC,CSAQETGEQYF
NA,TRBV2,NA,TRBJ1-1,TGTGCCAGCAGTAAGAGACTTACCCTCCAGGGAACTGAAGCTTTCTTT,CASSKRLTLQGTEAFF
NA,TRBV15,NA,TRBJ1-1,TGTGCCACCAGCAGAGACCCCCTGGGGAGGGTGAACACTGAAGCTTTCTTT,CATSRDPLGRVNTEAFF
TRBD2,TRBV6-6,once,TRBJ2-5,TGTGCCAGCAGGATGTGGGAGGGAGAGACCCAGTACTTC,CASRMWEGETQYF
NA,TRBV11-3,few,TRBJ2-7,TGTGCCAGCAGCGACAGTACTACCTACGAGCAGTACTTC,CASSDSTTYEQYF
NA,TRBV14,NA,TRBJ1-1,TGTGCCAGCAGCCAAGAGTCTCGCAGCACTGAAGCTTTCTTT,CASSQESRSTEAFF
TRBD2,TRBV10-2,NA,TRBJ2-3,TGCGCCAGTCGGGGAGGGGCGGCGGATACGCAGTATTTT,CASRGGAADTQYF
NA,TRBV5-8,NA,TRBJ2-5,TGTGCCAGCAGCCGCGATCCGGACACACAGTACTTC,CASSRDPDTQYF
TRBD2,TRBV7-6,NA,TRBJ2-1,TGTGCCAGCAGCCGGGGGGTCAATGAGCAGTTCTTC,CASSRGVNEQFF
TRBD2,TRBV7-2,NA,TRBJ2-1,TGTGCCAGCAGCCTTGGACTAGCCGCTCTTAACAATGAGCAGTTCTTC,CASSLGLAALNNEQFF
NA,TRBV15,NA,TRBJ1-1,TGTGCCACCAGCAGACAACGCGGCCCGTTTGAAGCTTTCTTT,CATSRQRGPFEAFF
NA,TRBV7-9,few,TRBJ2-5,TGTGCCAGCAGCTTAATACAGCTGGTGCAAGAGACCCAGTACTTC,CASSLIQLVQETQYF
NA,TRBV13,NA,TRBJ2-7,TGTGCCAGCAGCTTAGGCCAGGAGAGCTACGAGCAGTACTTC,CASSLGQESYEQYF
NA,TRBV30,NA,TRBJ1-1,TGTGCCTGGACTCAGGGGTCCTGGGCCACTGAAGCTTTCTTT,CAWTQGSWATEAFF